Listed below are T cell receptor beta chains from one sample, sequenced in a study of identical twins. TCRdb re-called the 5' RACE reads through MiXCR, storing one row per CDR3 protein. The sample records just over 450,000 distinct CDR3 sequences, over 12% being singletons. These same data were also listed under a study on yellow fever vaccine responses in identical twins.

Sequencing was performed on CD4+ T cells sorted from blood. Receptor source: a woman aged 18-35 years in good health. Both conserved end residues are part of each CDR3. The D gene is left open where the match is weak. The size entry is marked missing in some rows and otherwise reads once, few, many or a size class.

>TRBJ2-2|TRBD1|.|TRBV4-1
TGCGCCAGCAGCCTAGAGGACAGGGGGCAAACCGGGGAGCTGTTTTTT
CASSLEDRGQTGELFF
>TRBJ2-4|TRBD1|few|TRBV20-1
TGCAGTGCTCCCCCGACTCAGGGACAGCTCGCTTTAGCCAAAAACATTCAGTACTTC
CSAPPTQGQLALAKNIQYF
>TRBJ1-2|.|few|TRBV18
TGTGCCAGCTCACCATTAAGGGATGCAGGAGGCTACACCTTC
CASSPLRDAGGYTF
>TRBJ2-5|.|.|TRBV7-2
TGTGCCAGCAGCTTAATGGTCGAAGAGACCCAGTACTTC
CASSLMVEETQYF
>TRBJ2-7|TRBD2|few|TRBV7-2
TGTGCCAGCAGAGGGGCTAGCGGGAGGTACGAGCAGTACTTC
CASRGASGRYEQYF
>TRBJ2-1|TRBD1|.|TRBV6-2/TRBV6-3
TGTGCCAGCACCGTAAGCAGGGGGAGCTCCTACAATGAGCAGTTCTTC
CASTVSRGSSYNEQFF
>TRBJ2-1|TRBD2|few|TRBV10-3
TGTGCCATCAGTGAAGGGACGGGAGGGCGTCGTGAGCAGTTCTTC
CAISEGTGGRREQFF
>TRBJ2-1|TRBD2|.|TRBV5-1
TGCGCCAGCAGACCCGGGACTAGCGGGGGGAATGAGCAGTTCTTC
CASRPGTSGGNEQFF
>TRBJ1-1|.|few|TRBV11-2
TGTGCCAGCACCGGGGTCAAAAGGGGGATTGAAGCTTTCTTT
CASTGVKRGIEAFF
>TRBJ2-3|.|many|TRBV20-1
TGCAGCGCCCGCCTAGCAGATACGCAGTATTTT
CSARLADTQYF
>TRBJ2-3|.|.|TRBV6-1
TGTGCCAGCAGTCAAGCGATGGGTACGCAGTATTTT
CASSQAMGTQYF
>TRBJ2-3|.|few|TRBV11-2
TGTGCCAGCAGCCGTACCGGTACGCAGTATTTT
CASSRTGTQYF
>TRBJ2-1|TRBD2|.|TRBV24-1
TGTGCCACCAGTGATCCCGTGGCGGGGGGGTCTGGGAATGAGCAGTTCTTC
CATSDPVAGGSGNEQFF
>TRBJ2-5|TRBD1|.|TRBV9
TGTGCCAGCAGCGCCCGGGACAGGGGTATACGAGAGACCCAGTACTTC
CASSARDRGIRETQYF
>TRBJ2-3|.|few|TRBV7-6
TGTGCCAGCAGCTTAGGGGTGTGGGGAGATACGCAGTATTTT
CASSLGVWGDTQYF
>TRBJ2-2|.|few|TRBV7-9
TGTGCCAGCAGCCAATCCGGGACCATGAACACCGGGGAGCTGTTTTTT
CASSQSGTMNTGELFF
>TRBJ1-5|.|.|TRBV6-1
TGTGCCAGCAGCCACTGGGAGGTCAATCAGCCCCAGCATTTT
CASSHWEVNQPQHF
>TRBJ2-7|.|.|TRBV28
TGTGCCAGCAGTTCCTTTACCTCCTACGAGCAGTACTTC
CASSSFTSYEQYF
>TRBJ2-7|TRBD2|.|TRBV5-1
TGCGCCAGCAGCTGGACGTTTAGCGGGAGCTCCTACGAGCAGTACTTC
CASSWTFSGSSYEQYF
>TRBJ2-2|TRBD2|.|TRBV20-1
TGCAGTGCCCCGACTAGCGGGGGCACCGGGGAGCTGTTTTTT
CSAPTSGGTGELFF
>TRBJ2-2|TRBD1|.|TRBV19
TGTGCCAGTAGTAGGGGACAGGGGGCAGCGAACACCGGGGAGCTGTTTTTT
CASSRGQGAANTGELFF
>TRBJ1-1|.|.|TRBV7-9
TGTGCCAGCAGCTTACTGGAGAGTGAAGCTTTCTTT
CASSLLESEAFF
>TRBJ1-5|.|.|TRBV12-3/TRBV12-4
TGTGCCAGCAGTAGGACAGAGGTTTATCAGCCCCAGCATTTT
CASSRTEVYQPQHF
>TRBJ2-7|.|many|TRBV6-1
TGTGCCAGCGCCAACGGGGGACTGGGGCTCTACGAGCAGTACTTC
CASANGGLGLYEQYF
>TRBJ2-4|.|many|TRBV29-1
TGCAGCGTGGGGATTGAAAACATTCAGTACTTC
CSVGIENIQYF
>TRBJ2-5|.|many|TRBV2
TGTGCCAGCAGTGAAGACGGGAGAATGAAGACCCAGTACTTC
CASSEDGRMKTQYF
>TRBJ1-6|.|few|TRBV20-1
TGCAGTGCTAGAATGGGCTCCTATAATTCACCCCTCCACTTT
CSARMGSYNSPLHF
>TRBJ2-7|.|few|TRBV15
TGTGCCACTAGAAACGGGGAAACAAGCTCCTACGAGCAGTACTTC
CATRNGETSSYEQYF
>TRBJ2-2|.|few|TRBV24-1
TGTGCCACCAGTGATTTGGCCAGGGATTCGGGGGAGCTGTTTTTT
CATSDLARDSGELFF
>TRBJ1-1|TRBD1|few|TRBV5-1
TGCGCCAGCAGCGGGACGGGACAGGGGAGTAGCGCTTTCTTT
CASSGTGQGSSAFF
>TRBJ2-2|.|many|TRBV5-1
TGTGCCAGCAGCTTGGGATACACCGGGGAGCTGTTTTTT
CASSLGYTGELFF
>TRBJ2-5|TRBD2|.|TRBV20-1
TGCAGTGCTCTGCGGGGGGGAGAGACCCAGTACTTC
CSALRGGETQYF
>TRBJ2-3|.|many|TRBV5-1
TGCGCCAGCAGCTTGGCCGGGATGAGCCCAGATACGCAGTATTTT
CASSLAGMSPDTQYF
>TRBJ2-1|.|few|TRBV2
TGTGCCAGCAGTAACAGGGCTGCTAACTACAATGAGCAGTTCTTC
CASSNRAANYNEQFF
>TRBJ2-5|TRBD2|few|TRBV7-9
TGTGCCAGCAGCTTCGGGACTAGCGGTGACGAGACCCAGTACTTC
CASSFGTSGDETQYF